This T cell receptor beta chain was recorded in a study of vaccination and CD4 T cells after COVID-19. The wider study: Sampling post-COVID took place a median around 100 days after diagnosis (range 35 to 161).

This clonotype showed up just a few times. Antigen specificity is unknown. This sample's treatment: approximately nine-day PBMC culture with coronavirus spike peptide pools or control peptides (ViraFEST assay). Half the medium was exchanged for fresh IL-2 medium on days 3 and 7. Cultured CD4+ T-cell DNA underwent Oncomine TCR Beta short-read sequencing. Extraction of genomic DNA was performed on cultured CD4+ T cells. TCRdb re-derived calls from the PCR reads in MiXCR, one entry per CDR3 protein. The sample yields about 4,600 distinct CDR3 sequences, over 40% seen once. The CDR3 contains 13 residues. V was trimmed by 5 bases and J by 1 base, leaving 10 bases between them. The germline V gene encodes CDR1 DFQATT and CDR2 SNEGSKA (reference sequence).

The receptor was derived from a human donor who had recovered from COVID-19. The sequenced sample was CD4+ T cells from blood, cultured in vitro. This sequence joins TRBV20-1 and TRBJ2-3; D not resolved. CDR3 coding DNA: TGCAGTGCTGTTAGCTTCGGCACAGATACGCAGTATTTT. This codes for CSAVSFGTDTQYF.